The present entry profiles one TCR beta chain with its context. Its matching antigen is unknown. An end of the junction differs from the germline gene, which may be a read error. Genomic DNA template from tumor biopsies or peripheral blood, 616 ng to 6,004 ng input. The sample originates from a study of T cells in tumors after PD-1 blockade. Study details: No patient had prior checkpoint blockade, systemic immunosuppression, or radiotherapy within 4 weeks. During anti-PD-1 treatment, some patients continued daily vismodegib 150 mg. Study results and caveats: Peripheral recruitment is suggested, as some novel exhausted tumor clones were in pre-treatment blood.

Some clones are missing from TCRdb's copy, which holds only in-frame ones; the method was immunoSEQ multiplex PCR. Here the sample spans about 33,000 clones, 78% being singletons. CDR3 length equals 18 residues. Germline-derived CDR1 and CDR2 are MNHNS and SASEGT. The clonotype comes from a human donor with basal cell carcinoma. The sample was PBMCs, taken before anti-PD-1 treatment. This chain joins TRBV6-1 and TRBJ1-6; 12 bases agree with TRBD1. CDR3 loop: CASSQALIGTGGVSPLHF. The CDR3 nucleotides are TGTGCCAGCAGTCAAGCCCTAATCGGGACAGGGGGCGTTTCACCCCTCCACTTT.